The 7 T cell receptor beta chains listed next were all sequenced from one sample in a study of blood T cell repertoires in COVID-19. The table came from immunoSEQ multiplex PCR; TCRdb's copy has only in-frame clones and leaves some out. The repertoire has around 180,000 clones, 70% to 85% of them found once; the top ten carry under 5.5%. The specimen sequenced was peripheral blood. The source of these receptors is a woman in her 30s with acute or convalescent COVID-19.

The genes are TRBV2 and TRBJ2-7, with D hard to call. This CDR3 has 14 residues. Trimming shortened V by 6 bases and J by 3 bases, and 15 bases separated the two germline ends. Germline V gene data show CDR1 as SNHLY and CDR2 as FYNNEI. The CDR3 loop is CASSAPLVSYEQYF. The CDR3 DNA reads as TGTGCCAGCAGCGCCCCGCTAGTGAGCTACGAGCAGTACTTC.

This clone appeared a single time. This chain joins TRBV4-1 and TRBJ2-1, with D possibly being TRBD2 (5 bases). The CDR3 sequence is 15 residues long. With 0 bases removed from V and 6 bases from J, the gap between germline ends came to 12 bases. Germline lookup yields CDR1 MGHRA and CDR2 YSYEKL. The CDR3 nucleotides are TGCGCCAGCAGCCAAGATGCGGGTTCTGGCAATGAGCAGTTCTTC. Protein product: CASSQDAGSGNEQFF.

This clone was picked up one time. This chain links TRBV5-1 with TRBJ2-5; no clear D. The germline CDR1 and CDR2 sequences are SGHRS and YFSETQ. The CDR3 loop spans 13 amino acids. The ends were cut back, 0 bases at V and 1 base at J, with 4 bases in the middle. CDR3 sequence (DNA): TGCGCCAGCAGCTTGGGGCCCCAAGAGACCCAGTACTTC. Translation: CASSLGPQETQYF.

The chain combines TRBV7-2 with TRBJ2-3; weak D call: TRBD2 (6 bases). Trimming removed 3 bases from V and 2 bases from J, with 18 bases in between. Germline V gene sequence: CDR1 SGHTA, CDR2 FQGNSA. This CDR3 is 17 amino acids long. The CDR3 reads CASSLRGRELTTDTQYF. CDR3 coding DNA: TGTGCCAGCAGCTTGCGGGGTCGGGAGTTAACCACAGATACGCAGTATTTT.

The chain recombines TRBV11-3 with TRBJ2-1; D is possibly TRBD1 (6 bases). This CDR3 has 16 amino acids. V was clipped by 6 bases and J by 2 bases, with 17 bases between them. Germline lookup yields CDR1 SGHNT and CDR2 YENEEA. This CDR3 reads CASSPKGRTAYNEQFF. In DNA, the CDR3 is TGTGCCAGCAGTCCAAAGGGCAGGACAGCCTACAATGAGCAGTTCTTC. Based on the CDR3 plus reference TRBV11-3 and TRBJ2-1, the full variable domain is EAGVVQSPRYKIIEKKQPVAFWCNPISGHNTLYWYLQNLGQGPELLIRYENEEAVDDSQLPKDRFSAERLKGVDSTLKIQPAELGDSAVYLCASSPKGRTAYNEQFFGPGTRLTVL.

This clone was seen once. In DNA, the CDR3 is TGCGCCAGCAGCTTGAACGGGTTAGAAGGCGAGCAGTACTTC. This sequence encodes CASSLNGLEGEQYF. This rearrangement joins TRBV5-1 to TRBJ2-7; D gene ambiguous. The germline CDR1 and CDR2 sequences are SGHRS and YFSETQ. The CDR3 consists of 14 residues. V gave up 1 base and J gave up 6 bases, with 14 bases separating them.

This chain joins TRBV28 and TRBJ1-5; 8 positions match TRBD1. The CDR3 is made up of 16 amino acids. V dropped 2 bases and J dropped 9; count of bases not matched to a gene: 12. Germline V gene data show CDR1 as MDHEN and CDR2 as SYDVKM. This CDR3 reads CASSLLFGQGAPPQHF. For the CDR3, the DNA is TGTGCCAGCAGTTTACTTTTCGGGCAGGGGGCACCGCCCCAGCATTTT. The full variable domain, with the rest looked up from reference TRBV28 and TRBJ1-5, is DVKVTQSSRYLVKRTGEKVFLECVQDMDHENMFWYRQDPGLGLRLIYFSYDVKMKEKGDIPEGYSVSREKKERFSLILESASTNQTSMYLCASSLLFGQGAPPQHFGDGTRLSIL.